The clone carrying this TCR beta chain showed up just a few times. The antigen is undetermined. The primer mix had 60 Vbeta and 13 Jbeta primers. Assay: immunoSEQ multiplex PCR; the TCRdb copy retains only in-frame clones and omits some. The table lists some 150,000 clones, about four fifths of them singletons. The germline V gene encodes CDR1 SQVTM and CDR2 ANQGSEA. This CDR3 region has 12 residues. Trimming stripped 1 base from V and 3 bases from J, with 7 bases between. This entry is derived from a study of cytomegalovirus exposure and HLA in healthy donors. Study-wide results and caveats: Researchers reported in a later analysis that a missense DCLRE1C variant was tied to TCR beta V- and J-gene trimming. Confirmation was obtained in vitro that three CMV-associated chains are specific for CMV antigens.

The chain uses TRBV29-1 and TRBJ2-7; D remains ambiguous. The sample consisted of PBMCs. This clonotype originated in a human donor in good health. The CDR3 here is CSVEANDYEQYF. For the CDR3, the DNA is TGCAGCGTTGAAGCTAATGACTACGAGCAGTACTTC.